Presented here are 18 T cell receptor beta chains from one specimen sequenced in a study of blood T cell repertoires in COVID-19. The data were produced by immunoSEQ multiplex PCR, yet TCRdb's version contains in-frame clones alone and is incomplete. The top ten clones hold about 4.1% of a sample with roughly 260,000 clones, 88% of them seen once. The sample consisted of peripheral blood. These receptors all come from a man in his 60s who had recovered from COVID-19.

The genes are TRBV7-9 and TRBJ2-1; 10 positions match TRBD1. Germline V gene lookup returns CDR1 SEHNR and CDR2 FQNEAQ (reference sequence). The junction had 12 bases not matched to a gene; V was cut back by 1 base and J by 9 bases. The CDR3 is made up of 17 amino acids. CDR3 DNA: TGTGCCAGCAGCTTAGAGGGCTCCGGGACAGGGGTTCCTGAGCAGTTCTTC. Protein product: CASSLEGSGTGVPEQFF.

The V gene is TRBV18, the J gene TRBJ1-2, with D perhaps TRBD1 (6 bases). This CDR3 comprises 18 residues. Germline V gene sequence: CDR1 KGHSH, CDR2 LQKENI. Trimming removed 2 bases from V and 1 base from J, with 20 bases in between. The CDR3 reads CASSPGGRGPVSNYGYTF. DNA of the CDR3: TGTGCCAGCTCACCAGGGGGCAGGGGCCCCGTTAGTAACTATGGCTACACCTTC. The full variable domain, rest sourced from reference TRBV18 and TRBJ1-2, is NAGVMQNPRHLVRRRGQEARLRCSPMKGHSHVYWYRQLPEEGLKFMVYLQKENIIDESGMPKERFSAEFPKEGPSILRIQQVVRGDSAAYFCASSPGGRGPVSNYGYTFGSGTRLTVV.

CDR3 bases: TGTGCCAGCAGTGAGACAGACTCTGGAAACACCATATATTTT. It encodes CASSETDSGNTIYF. The chain links TRBV6-1 to TRBJ1-3; maybe TRBD1 (5 bases). The CDR3 covers 14 residues. Trimming removed 3 bases from V and 0 bases from J, with 6 bases in between. Per the germline V gene, CDR1 is MNHNS and CDR2 is SASEGT.

The genes are TRBV11-2 and TRBJ1-2; a possible D gene is TRBD1 (5 bases). Germline CDR1 is SGHAT and CDR2 is FQNNGV. The ends were cut back, 1 base at V and 8 bases at J, with 11 bases in the middle. This CDR3 has 13 residues. For the CDR3, the DNA is TGTGCCAGCAGCTTAGGCAGGGAAGCAGGCTACACCTTC. Translation gives CASSLGREAGYTF.

J is TRBJ2-1 and V is TRBV7-3; no reliable D call. The germline gives CDR1 SGHTA, CDR2 FQGTGA. Trimming removed 4 bases from V and 2 bases from J, with 3 bases in between. The CDR3 totals 12 residues. CDR3 region: CASSSTYNEQFF. In DNA, the CDR3 is TGTGCCAGCAGCTCTACCTACAATGAGCAGTTCTTC.

CDR3 amino acids: CASSLDEAQQFF. The CDR3 coding sequence is TGCGCCAGCAGCTTGGACGAAGCCCAGCAGTTCTTC. The chain employs TRBV5-1 and TRBJ2-1; D unclear. The CDR3 runs to 12 residues. V was trimmed by 0 bases and J by 11 bases, leaving 9 bases between them. Germline CDR1 and CDR2: SGHRS and YFSETQ.

This clone is a singleton in its sample. The chain is built from TRBV30 and TRBJ2-1, with D possibly being TRBD2 (6 bases). The V and J ends lost 3 bases and 8 bases respectively, with 23 bases between them. The length of the CDR3 is 16 residues. Germline CDR1 reads GTSNPN; CDR2 reads SVGIG (reference sequence). CDR3 sequence (DNA): TGTGCCTGGAGGCCGTTGGGGACTCTTCAGTCTGATGAGCAGTTCTTC. Translating gives CAWRPLGTLQSDEQFF. Variable domain in full (rest from reference TRBV30 and TRBJ2-1): SQTIHQWPATLVQPVGSPLSLECTVEGTSNPNLYWYRQAAGRGLQLLFYSVGIGQISSEVPQNLSASRPQDRQFILSSKKLLLSDSGFYLCAWRPLGTLQSDEQFFGPGTRLTVL.

The chain carries TRBV12-3 or TRBV12-4 and TRBJ2-7; possible D gene TRBD2, 5 bases. This CDR3 has 12 amino acids. V lost 4 bases and J 3 bases, leaving 7 bases between the germline ends. The CDR3 DNA reads as TGTGCCAGCAGTTCGGGGAACTACGAGCAGTACTTC. Amino acid sequence: CASSSGNYEQYF.

The rearrangement links TRBV29-1 to TRBJ2-1; 8 bases are a match to TRBD1. This CDR3 comprises 14 residues. In germline, CDR1 is SQVTM, CDR2 ANQGSEA. Trimming at V came to 7 bases and at J to 3 bases, leaving 8 bases not matched to a gene. The DNA of the CDR3 is TGCAGCGCGGAGCTGGGGACAGGCTACAATGAGCAGTTCTTC. This codes for CSAELGTGYNEQFF.

This clone is a singleton in its sample. This same CDR3 is encoded by further DNA sequences in the sample. V is TRBV12-3 or TRBV12-4 and J is TRBJ1-2; 9 bases align to TRBD1. Trimming removed 5 bases from V and 7 bases from J; junction bases left unmatched: 5. The CDR3 length is 13 residues. In DNA, the CDR3 is TGTGCCAGCAGTCCGGGACAGGGCGTTGGCTACACCTTC. Translating it yields CASSPGQGVGYTF.

This chain joins TRBV7-3 and TRBJ2-1, with D possibly TRBD1 on 6 matching bases. The CDR3 has 19 amino acids. V lost 7 bases and J 3 bases, leaving 28 bases between the germline ends. Germline values: CDR1 SGHTA, CDR2 FQGTGA. The CDR3 DNA reads as TGTGCCAGCAAGACAGAGAGGTGGGACACAGAAACCGACTACAATGAGCAGTTCTTC. Residues: CASKTERWDTETDYNEQFF. The whole variable domain, filled in from reference TRBV7-3 and TRBJ2-1, reads GAGVSQTPSNKVTEKGKYVELRCDPISGHTALYWYRQSLGQGPEFLIYFQGTGAADDSGLPNDRFFAVRPEGSVSTLKIQRTERGDSAVYLCASKTERWDTETDYNEQFFGPGTRLTVL.

The rearrangement links TRBV6-4 to TRBJ2-1, with 8 bases matching TRBD1. This CDR3 has 15 residues. Looked up from germline, CDR1 is MRHNA and CDR2 is SNTAGT. The ends lost 0 bases at V and 8 bases at J; junction bases unmatched: 6. The CDR3 nucleotides are TGTGCCAGCAGTGACTCGGGACAGGCCCTAGATGAGCAGTTCTTC. It encodes CASSDSGQALDEQFF.

The V call is TRBV24-1, the J call TRBJ1-2, with TRBD1 matching 7 bases. This CDR3 contains 14 residues. Germline V CDR1 and CDR2: KGHDR, SFDVKD. The trim removed 4 bases at V and 4 bases at J, leaving 5 bases unmatched. CDR3 coding DNA: TGTGCCACCAGTGAACCCGGGACAGCCTATGGCTACACCTTC. Residues: CATSEPGTAYGYTF.

The chain combines TRBV15 with TRBJ1-5; perhaps TRBD1 as D (6 bases). Germline lookup yields CDR1 LNHNV and CDR2 YYDKDF (reference sequence). V was cut by 4 bases and J by 11 bases, with 15 bases left in between. The length of the CDR3 is 13 residues. This chain's CDR3 is CATSTPGVWAQHF. As DNA, the CDR3 is TGTGCCACCAGCACCCCAGGGGTCTGGGCCCAGCATTTT. The full variable domain, completed using reference TRBV15 and TRBJ1-5, is DAMVIQNPRYQVTQFGKPVTLSCSQTLNHNVMYWYQQKSSQAPKLLFHYYDKDFNNEADTPDNFQSRRPNTSFCFLDIRSPGLGDTAMYLCATSTPGVWAQHFGDGTRLSIL.

This rearrangement joins TRBV6-5 to TRBJ2-7; TRBD1 matches 7 bases. V shed 4 bases, J shed 2 bases, and the junction held 2 bases outside the gene matches. CDR3 length equals 13 residues. CDR1 is MNHEY, CDR2 SVGAGI, per germline. CDR3 nucleotides: TGTGCCAGCAGTTTCACAGGGGCCTACGAGCAGTACTTC. It encodes CASSFTGAYEQYF.

J is TRBJ1-5 and V is TRBV19; D perhaps matches TRBD1 (5 bases). V was cut by 10 bases and J by 4 bases, with 20 bases left in between. The germline V gene encodes CDR1 LNHDA and CDR2 SQIVND (reference sequence). The CDR3 has 15 amino acids. CDR3 in DNA: TGTGCCACCATGGGCGGGGGGGGTTCAAATCAGCCCCAGCATTTT. Amino acid sequence: CATMGGGGSNQPQHF.

The chain uses TRBV6-5 and TRBJ2-2; D is unclear. Trimming shortened V by 0 bases and J by 4 bases, and 6 bases separated the two germline ends. CDR1 and CDR2 (germline): MNHEY, SVGAGI. The CDR3 runs to 14 residues. In DNA, the CDR3 is TGTGCCAGCAGTTACTCGATGAGCACCGGGGAGCTGTTTTTT. It yields the protein CASSYSMSTGELFF.

The chain carries TRBV5-6 and TRBJ2-5, with D perhaps matching TRBD1 (6 bases). The CDR3 has 15 amino acids. Trimming cost V 2 bases and J 4 bases, with 15 bases left between them. The germline V gene has CDR1 SGHDT and CDR2 YYEEEE. CDR3 sequence reads: CASSFGRGSGETQYF. CDR3 nucleotide sequence: TGTGCCAGCAGCTTTGGCAGGGGATCAGGAGAGACCCAGTACTTC. Complete variable domain (other parts from reference TRBV5-6 and TRBJ2-5): DAGVTQSPTHLIKTRGQQVTLRCSPKSGHDTVSWYQQALGQGPQFIFQYYEEEERQRGNFPDRFSGHQFPNYSSELNVNALLLGDSALYLCASSFGRGSGETQYFGPGTRLLVL.